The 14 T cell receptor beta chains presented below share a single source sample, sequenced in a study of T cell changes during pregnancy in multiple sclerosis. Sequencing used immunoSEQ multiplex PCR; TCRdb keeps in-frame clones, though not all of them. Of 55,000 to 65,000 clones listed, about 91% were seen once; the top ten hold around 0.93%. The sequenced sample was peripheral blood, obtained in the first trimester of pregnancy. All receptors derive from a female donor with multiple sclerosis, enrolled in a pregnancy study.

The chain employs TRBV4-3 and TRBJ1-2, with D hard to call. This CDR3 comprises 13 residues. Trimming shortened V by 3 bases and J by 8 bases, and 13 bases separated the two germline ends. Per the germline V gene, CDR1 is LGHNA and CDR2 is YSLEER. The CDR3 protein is CASSHSGTEGYTF. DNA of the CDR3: TGCGCCAGCAGCCATTCAGGTACGGAAGGCTACACCTTC.

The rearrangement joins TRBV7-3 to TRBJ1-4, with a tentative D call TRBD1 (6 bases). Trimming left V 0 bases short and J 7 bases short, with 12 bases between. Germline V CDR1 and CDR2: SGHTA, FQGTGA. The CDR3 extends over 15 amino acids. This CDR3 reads CASSLTGGQGEKLFF. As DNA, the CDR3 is TGTGCCAGCAGCTTAACGGGGGGGCAGGGTGAAAAACTGTTTTTT.

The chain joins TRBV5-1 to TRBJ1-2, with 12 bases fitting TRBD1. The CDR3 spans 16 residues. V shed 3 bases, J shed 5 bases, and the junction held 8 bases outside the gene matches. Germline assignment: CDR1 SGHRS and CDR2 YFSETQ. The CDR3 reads CASSSGQGANRYGYTF. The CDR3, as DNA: TGCGCCAGCAGCTCGGGACAGGGGGCCAACCGATATGGCTACACCTTC.

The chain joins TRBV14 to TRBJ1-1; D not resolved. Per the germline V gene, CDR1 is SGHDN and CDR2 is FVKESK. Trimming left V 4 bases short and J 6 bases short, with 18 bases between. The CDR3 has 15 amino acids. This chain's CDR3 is CASSPLAGRHSEAFF. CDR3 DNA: TGTGCCAGCAGCCCCCTGGCGGGCCGCCATTCTGAAGCTTTCTTT.

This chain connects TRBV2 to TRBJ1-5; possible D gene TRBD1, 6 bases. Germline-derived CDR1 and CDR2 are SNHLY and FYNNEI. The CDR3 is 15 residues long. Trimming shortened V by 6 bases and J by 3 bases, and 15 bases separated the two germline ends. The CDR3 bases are TGTGCCAGCAGCCGGACAGCAGGAGACAATCAGCCCCAGCATTTT. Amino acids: CASSRTAGDNQPQHF.

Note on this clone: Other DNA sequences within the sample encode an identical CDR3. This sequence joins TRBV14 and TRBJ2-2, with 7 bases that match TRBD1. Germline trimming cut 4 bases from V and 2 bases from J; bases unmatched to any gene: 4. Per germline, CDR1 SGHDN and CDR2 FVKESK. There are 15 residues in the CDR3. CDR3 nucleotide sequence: TGTGCCAGCAGCCCCAGGGGGTCCAACACCGGGGAGCTGTTTTTT. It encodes CASSPRGSNTGELFF.

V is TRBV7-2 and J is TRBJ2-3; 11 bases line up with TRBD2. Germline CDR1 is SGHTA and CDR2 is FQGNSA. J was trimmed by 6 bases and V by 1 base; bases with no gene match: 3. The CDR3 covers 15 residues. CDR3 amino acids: CASSLVLAGVDTQYF. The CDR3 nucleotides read TGTGCCAGCAGCTTAGTACTAGCGGGGGTGGATACGCAGTATTTT.

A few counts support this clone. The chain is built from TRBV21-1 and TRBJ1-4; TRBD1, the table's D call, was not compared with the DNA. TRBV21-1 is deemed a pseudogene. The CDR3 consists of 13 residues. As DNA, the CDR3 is TGTGCCAGCAGCGCTTGGGCGCCCGAAAAACTGTTTTTT. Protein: CASSAWAPEKLFF.

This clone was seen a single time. In DNA form, the CDR3 reads TGTGCCAGCAGCAGCGGACTAGCGGGGGGCCCTCAGTACTTC. It specifies CASSSGLAGGPQYF. The V call is TRBV5-4, the J call TRBJ2-5; 14 bases line up with TRBD2. This CDR3 spans 14 amino acids. The trim removed 4 bases at V and 11 bases at J, leaving 7 bases unmatched. Per germline, CDR1 SGHNT and CDR2 YYREEE (reference sequence). Looking up the rest from reference TRBV5-4 and TRBJ2-5 gives the full variable domain: ETGVTQSPTHLIKTRGQQVTLRCSSQSGHNTVSWYQQALGQGPQFIFQYYREEENGRGNFPPRFSGLQFPNYSSELNVNALELDDSALYLCASSSGLAGGPQYFGPGTRLLVL.

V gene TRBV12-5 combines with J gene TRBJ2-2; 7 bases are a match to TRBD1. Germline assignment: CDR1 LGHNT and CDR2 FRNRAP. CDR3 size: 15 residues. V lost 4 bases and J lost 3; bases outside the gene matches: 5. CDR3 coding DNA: TGTGCTAGTGGTTATGGACAGGTGTACACCGGGGAGCTGTTTTTT. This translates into CASGYGQVYTGELFF.

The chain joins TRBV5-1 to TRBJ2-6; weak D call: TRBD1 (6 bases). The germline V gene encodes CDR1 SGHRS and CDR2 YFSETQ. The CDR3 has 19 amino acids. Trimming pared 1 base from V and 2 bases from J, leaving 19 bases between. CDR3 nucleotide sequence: TGCGCCAGCAGCTTGACTTCGTTGGGGGCATCGGCTGGGGCCAACGTCCTGACTTTC. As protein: CASSLTSLGASAGANVLTF.

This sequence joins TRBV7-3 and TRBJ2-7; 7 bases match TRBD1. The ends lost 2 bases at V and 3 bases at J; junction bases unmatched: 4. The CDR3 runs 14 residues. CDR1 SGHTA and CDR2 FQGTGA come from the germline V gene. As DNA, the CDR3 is TGTGCCAGCAGCTTAGAGGGGGCGGTCTACGAGCAGTACTTC. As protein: CASSLEGAVYEQYF.

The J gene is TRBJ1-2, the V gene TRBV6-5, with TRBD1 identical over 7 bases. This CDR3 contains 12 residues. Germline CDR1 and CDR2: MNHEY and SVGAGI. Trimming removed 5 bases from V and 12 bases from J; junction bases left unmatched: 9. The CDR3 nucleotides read TGTGCCAGCAGTCCCCGACAGGGCTTGGACACCTTC. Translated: CASSPRQGLDTF.

CDR3 region: CASSLGGGTYEQYF. Here the CDR3 DNA reads TGTGCCAGCAGCTTAGGCGGGGGAACCTACGAGCAGTACTTC. The chain combines TRBV7-7 with TRBJ2-7; 7 nucleotides match TRBD2. The CDR3 spans 14 residues. Germline CDR1 is SSHAT and CDR2 is FNYEAQ (reference sequence). V shed 1 base, J shed 2 bases, and the junction held 2 bases outside the gene matches.